Reported below is one T cell receptor beta chain. The antigen is undetermined. Reverse transcription of extracted RNA yielded cDNA, which provided the sequencing template. Profiled with immunoSEQ multiplex PCR; TCRdb holds only in-frame clones, not every one. The top ten clones hold about 1.3% of a sample with about 190,000 clones, less than 70% of them seen once. Germline assignment: CDR1 SNHLY and CDR2 FYNNEI. The trim removed 6 bases at V and 4 bases at J, leaving 7 bases unmatched. This CDR3 region has 17 residues. This specimen belongs to a study of CD8+ T cells in alopecia areata. General study points: Among the top 100, expanded CD8+ clones were significantly decreased by tofacitinib, as was scalp clonality.

Treatment reported: oral pan-JAK inhibitor, 5-10 mg twice daily. Obtained from alopecia areata patients were lesional scalp punch biopsies along with peripheral blood. Sorted populations comprised CD4+ and CD8+ T cells obtained from PBMCs. Sequenced material: CD4+ T cells sorted from blood, taken at week 49, from a patient treated with tofacitinib. The J gene is TRBJ2-1, the V gene TRBV2; TRBD2 matches 15 bases. The sequence was obtained from a human donor with alopecia areata. CDR3 region: CASSGGTSGGRYNEQFF. For the CDR3, the DNA is TGTGCCAGCAGCGGAGGGACTAGCGGGGGGAGATACAATGAGCAGTTCTTC.